The rows below give T cell receptor beta chains drawn from one sample of a study of cytomegalovirus exposure and HLA in healthy donors. TCRdb's table, derived via immunoSEQ multiplex PCR, lists solely in-frame clones and lacks some. The record lists about 200,000 clones, of which the ten most abundant hold 1.1%. The source material was PBMCs. The receptors here all came from a girl aged 2 to 9 in good health and CMV-seropositive. Each CDR3 is given without its conserved first and last residue. D genes are given only for firm matches.

D: .; V: TRBV6-6; CDR3: ASSYSLTGELF
D: TRBD1; V: TRBV5-1; CDR3: ASSGQGGSYEQY
D: TRBD1; V: TRBV5-4; CDR3: ASSLPGQGIGSPLH
D: TRBD1; V: TRBV28; CDR3: ASCRGQSSNQPQH
D: TRBD1; V: TRBV28; CDR3: ASSPWTETGGTREQY
D: .; V: TRBV5-1; CDR3: ASSFRGATYNSPLH
D: TRBD1; V: TRBV5-4; CDR3: ASSALPGTGITEAF
D: .; V: TRBV6-7; CDR3: ATKRESSYEQY
D: TRBD2; V: TRBV5-1; CDR3: ASSAGLAGKTSSYNEQF
D: TRBD1; V: TRBV25-1; CDR3: ASSDRDRNTEAF
D: TRBD1; V: TRBV2; CDR3: ASRGRGRDTGELF
D: .; V: TRBV7-9; CDR3: ASSSSSGPSSYEQY
D: TRBD2; V: TRBV6-5; CDR3: ASSFSGRLYEQY
D: .; V: TRBV11-2; CDR3: ASSLGFGSPTDTQY
D: .; V: TRBV19; CDR3: ASSILGHTEAF
D: .; V: TRBV5-1; CDR3: ASSFAGQNTEAF
D: TRBD1; V: TRBV29-1; CDR3: SVEGALQGANTEAF
D: TRBD1; V: TRBV18; CDR3: ASSPNPGQVSYEQY
D: .; V: TRBV21-1; CDR3: ASSKDEEGQGDQPQH
D: .; V: TRBV6-5; CDR3: ASSSGTSTDTQY
D: .; V: TRBV5-6; CDR3: AGSRLGRSYEQY
D: .; V: TRBV6-6; CDR3: ASSSVTGELF
D: TRBD1; V: TRBV10-1; CDR3: ASSRTGLSYEQY
D: .; V: TRBV2; CDR3: ASFPTRDYGYT
D: TRBD2; V: TRBV5-6; CDR3: ASSFGLAGSNEQF
D: .; V: TRBV4-2; CDR3: ASSQLGLADRWGTGELF
D: TRBD2; V: TRBV10-3; CDR3: AISESSGSNEQF
D: .; V: TRBV13; CDR3: ASSLGRGGSSYEQY
D: .; V: TRBV7-8; CDR3: ASSPPGELF
D: TRBD1; V: TRBV13; CDR3: ASSTGQIQETQY
D: TRBD1; V: TRBV28; CDR3: ASRPHRGRIEDTQY
D: TRBD1; V: TRBV28; CDR3: ASSIGTGRVAF
D: .; V: TRBV1; CDR3: TSSPWPLAVNIKNYEQY
D: .; V: TRBV28; CDR3: ASSFPSRGHYGYT
D: TRBD1; V: TRBV18; CDR3: ASSPGQGLADTQY
D: .; V: TRBV6-1; CDR3: ASLVLALHNEQF
D: TRBD2; V: TRBV7-9; CDR3: ASEMASGRFHQETQY
D: .; V: TRBV5-6; CDR3: ASSPWSYTDTQY
D: .; V: TRBV11-2; CDR3: ASSLVVREAVYEQY
D: .; V: TRBV27; CDR3: ASSQEPKGHQSYEQY
D: TRBD2; V: TRBV6-5; CDR3: ASSYLGRGGTGELF
D: TRBD1; V: TRBV9; CDR3: ASSLGTGDSYEQY
D: .; V: TRBV9; CDR3: ASSTGRATNEKLF
D: .; V: TRBV7-3; CDR3: ASSYERTNRNEQF
D: .; V: TRBV10-3; CDR3: AISEGSSDYEQY
D: TRBD2; V: TRBV5-1; CDR3: ASSLTSGSTDTQY
D: TRBD1; V: TRBV7-8; CDR3: ASSLLPGQGMSNQPQH
D: .; V: TRBV21-1; CDR3: ASGNPGQGVYGYT
D: TRBD1; V: TRBV29-1; CDR3: SVEVPGQGYEQY
D: TRBD1; V: TRBV10-3; CDR3: AIKSRTGGDEQY
D: .; V: TRBV7-2; CDR3: ASSLVLSGSSGRKQY
D: .; V: TRBV5-1; CDR3: ASSVVHQGRTEAF
D: .; V: TRBV27; CDR3: ASSSSSGDPYEQY
D: TRBD1; V: TRBV6-6; CDR3: ASSYSSDRGTAEAF
D: .; V: TRBV10-2; CDR3: ASSDGGTPYEQY
D: TRBD1; V: TRBV18; CDR3: ASSRSGTGRSDTQY
D: .; V: TRBV19; CDR3: ASSTLRAEAF
D: TRBD1; V: TRBV14; CDR3: ASSQDRRGGRGNTEAF